The 15 T cell receptor beta chains in this list originate from one sample, sequenced in a study of shared T cell receptors in the human thymus. Data came from immunoSEQ multiplex PCR; TCRdb stores just in-frame clones and leaves some out. The sample has 600,000 to 900,000 clones; approximately 85% are singletons. The data were also submitted as part of a second study, on human thymus T cells.

The specimen sequenced was thymocytes. These receptors were taken from a girl younger than two with a congenital heart defect.

The V gene is TRBV6-5, the J gene TRBJ1-2; D remains ambiguous. The germline V gene encodes CDR1 MNHEY and CDR2 SVGAGI. Trimming shortened V by 5 bases and J by 8 bases, and 12 bases separated the two germline ends. This CDR3 region has 12 residues. CDR3 coding DNA: TGTGCCAGCAGTGAAAAGTTCAGAGGCTACACCTTC. This codes for CASSEKFRGYTF.

The chain employs TRBV5-1 and TRBJ1-1, with D tentatively TRBD1 (6 bases). From germline, CDR1 is SGHRS and CDR2 YFSETQ. This CDR3 has 18 amino acids. V dropped 0 bases and J dropped 1 base, with 19 bases sitting between them. CDR3 protein: CASSLVDRSTGSNTEAFF. For the CDR3, the DNA is TGCGCCAGCAGCTTGGTGGACAGATCAACCGGTTCGAACACTGAAGCTTTCTTT.

The gene calls are TRBV19 and TRBJ1-2; 7 nucleotides match TRBD1. This CDR3 spans 15 amino acids. After removal of 5 bases from V and 7 bases from J, the junction contained 13 bases not matched to a gene. The V gene's germline CDR1 is LNHDA and CDR2 SQIVND (reference sequence). The CDR3 sequence is CASSSPTGLRRGYTF. In DNA, the CDR3 is TGTGCCAGTAGTTCCCCGACAGGGCTCCGGCGTGGCTACACCTTC.

This rearrangement joins TRBV27 to TRBJ2-1; 8 bases are a match to TRBD1. This CDR3 comprises 13 residues. J was trimmed by 9 bases and V by 10 bases; bases with no gene match: 11. In germline, CDR1 is MNHEY, CDR2 SMNVEV (reference sequence). The CDR3, as DNA: TGTGCCACGCGGGATGCAGGGGGCACTGAGCAGTTCTTC. Its protein product is CATRDAGGTEQFF.

This sequence joins TRBV15 and TRBJ2-3, with D perhaps TRBD1 (6 bases). Germline values: CDR1 LNHNV, CDR2 YYDKDF (reference sequence). V was clipped by 4 bases and J by 1 base, with 15 bases between them. This CDR3 comprises 16 residues. CDR3: CATSTRQAWGTDTQYF. The CDR3 DNA reads as TGTGCCACCAGCACCCGACAGGCTTGGGGCACAGATACGCAGTATTTT.

This rearrangement joins TRBV5-1 to TRBJ2-6; TRBD1 agrees at 10 bases. Trimming took 4 bases from V and 4 from J; bases not matched to a gene: 11. The CDR3 runs 18 residues. CDR1 and CDR2 from the germline V gene are SGHRS and YFSETQ. Here the CDR3 DNA reads TGCGCCAGCAGCCCAGGGACAGGGGTATCATGGGGGGCCAACGTCCTGACTTTC. Its protein product is CASSPGTGVSWGANVLTF.

Of note for this clone: One end of the junction fails to match germline, which may point to a read error. Distinct nucleotide sequences in the sample also encode this CDR3. The chain employs TRBV6-1 and TRBJ1-6, with D uncertain. The CDR3 consists of 18 residues. The germline V gene has CDR1 MNHNS and CDR2 SASEGT. The CDR3 loop reads CASSEAPSPSSYNSPLHF. CDR3 bases: TGTGCCAGCAGTGAAGCGCCCTCACCTAGCTCCTATAATTCCCCCCTCCACTTT.

The V call is TRBV6-1, the J call TRBJ2-5; 9 bases map to TRBD1. This CDR3 spans 15 amino acids. The ends lost 4 bases at V and 5 bases at J; junction bases unmatched: 8. Germline CDR1 reads MNHNS; CDR2 reads SASEGT. This CDR3 reads CASSGGTGPRETQYF. CDR3 in DNA: TGTGCCAGCAGTGGGGGGACAGGGCCCAGGGAGACCCAGTACTTC.

The chain links TRBV2 to TRBJ2-7, with TRBD1 matching over 7 bases. Germline loops: CDR1 SNHLY, CDR2 FYNNEI. The V and J ends lost 2 bases and 2 bases, in that order; junction bases with no gene match: 6. The CDR3 sequence is 15 residues long. The CDR3 region is CASSEWDSYAYEQYF. The DNA of the CDR3 is TGTGCCAGCAGTGAATGGGACAGTTATGCCTACGAGCAGTACTTC.

This chain connects TRBV10-1 to TRBJ2-7, with D possibly TRBD1 on 6 matching bases. This CDR3 has 16 residues. Germline lookup yields CDR1 WNHNN and CDR2 SYGVQD (reference sequence). V dropped 6 bases and J dropped 1 base, with 19 bases sitting between them. The CDR3 DNA sequence: TGCGCCAGCAGAGGGACACAGGATGTGGGGTCCTACGAGCAGTACTTC. Its translation: CASRGTQDVGSYEQYF.

This clone was observed a few times. The rearrangement joins TRBV28 to TRBJ2-1, with 12 bases aligning to TRBD2. In germline, CDR1 is MDHEN, CDR2 SYDVKM. Trimming at V came to 7 bases and at J to 2 bases, leaving 24 bases not matched to a gene. The length of the CDR3 is 22 residues. DNA for the CDR3: TGTGCCAGCACCCTGATAGAAGGGTCTAGCGGGGGGGCTGGTTGGCCCTACAATGAGCAGTTCTTC. It codes for CASTLIEGSSGGAGWPYNEQFF.

The rearrangement uses TRBV4-3 and TRBJ2-2; 15 bases line up with TRBD2. CDR1 is LGHNA, CDR2 YSLEER, per germline. CDR3 length: 20 residues. The J segment lost 0 bases and the V segment lost 1 base, leaving 6 bases of the junction unmatched. DNA for the CDR3: TGCGCCAGCAGCCAAGGCGCCGGGACTAGCGGGGGGACGAACACCGGGGAGCTGTTTTTT. Translated, it gives CASSQGAGTSGGTNTGELFF.

The gene calls are TRBV15 and TRBJ2-7; D unclear. The CDR3 is 15 amino acids. Germline V lookup: CDR1 LNHNV, CDR2 YYDKDF (reference sequence). V was trimmed by 1 base and J by 3 bases, leaving 13 bases between them. Written as DNA, the CDR3 is TGTGCCACCAGCAGAGGGCAGGCCACATTCTACGAGCAGTACTTC. Its protein product is CATSRGQATFYEQYF.

The genes are TRBV10-2 and TRBJ2-2; TRBD2 matches 15 bases. The CDR3 is 16 residues long. Losses at the gene ends were 8 bases for V and 5 bases for J; bases not matched to a gene: 6. Per germline, CDR1 WSHSY and CDR2 SAAADI. The CDR3 region is CASARTSGGETGELFF. Written as DNA, the CDR3 is TGCGCCAGCGCACGGACTAGCGGGGGGGAAACCGGGGAGCTGTTTTTT.

This clone was observed a handful of times. The V and J genes are TRBV7-6 and TRBJ1-2; perhaps TRBD1 as D (5 bases). Between the trimmed V and J ends, which lost 2 bases and 3 bases, there was a span of 7 bases. The germline V gene has CDR1 SGHVS and CDR2 FNYEAQ. This CDR3 spans 13 amino acids. CDR3: CASSLLGDYGYTF. The CDR3 region has the DNA TGTGCCAGCAGCTTACTAGGGGACTATGGCTACACCTTC.